One sample yielded the 10 T cell receptor beta chains listed below, sequenced in a study of blood T cell repertoires in COVID-19. This table comes from immunoSEQ multiplex PCR, and its TCRdb copy is limited to in-frame clones, with some not included. The profile covers nearly 350,000 clones, with around four fifths appearing a single time and just under 3% taken by the ten largest. Sequenced sample: peripheral blood. The receptors were gathered from a man aged 30 to 39 with active or convalescent COVID-19.

About this clone: Additional DNA sequences in this sample encode the identical CDR3. The chain joins TRBV5-1 to TRBJ1-2, with D maybe TRBD1 (6 bases). Germline V gene sequence: CDR1 SGHRS, CDR2 YFSETQ. The CDR3 has 13 residues. Trimming pared 4 bases from V and 8 bases from J, leaving 15 bases between. CDR3 region: CASSGGRGGGYTF. For the CDR3, the DNA is TGCGCCAGCAGCGGGGGTCGCGGGGGCGGCTACACCTTC.

This clone was seen more than once but under ten times. This chain links TRBV28 with TRBJ1-1; 9 bases match TRBD1. The CDR3 extends over 15 amino acids. Germline V gene lookup returns CDR1 MDHEN and CDR2 SYDVKM. J was trimmed by 4 bases and V by 2 bases; bases with no gene match: 5. The chain's CDR3 is CASSLVGQGGTEAFF. CDR3 nucleotides: TGTGCCAGCAGTTTAGTGGGACAGGGCGGCACTGAAGCTTTCTTT.

The chain employs TRBV4-2 and TRBJ1-4; possible D gene TRBD1, 6 bases. V shed 5 bases and J shed 7 bases, with 14 bases lying between them. This CDR3 contains 14 residues. Germline CDR1 reads LGHNA; CDR2 reads YNFKEQ. CDR3 sequence: CASSAQGVSEKLFF. In DNA, the CDR3 is TGTGCCAGCAGCGCACAGGGTGTTAGTGAAAAACTGTTTTTT.

The rearrangement links TRBV7-3 to TRBJ1-6, with D tentatively TRBD1 (5 bases). Germline values: CDR1 SGHTA, CDR2 FQGTGA. The CDR3 contains 15 residues. V was trimmed by 5 bases and J by 6 bases, leaving 14 bases between them. CDR3: CASSPSPGANSPLHF. CDR3 sequence (DNA): TGTGCCAGCAGCCCCTCACCTGGGGCTAATTCACCCCTCCACTTT.

V usage is TRBV5-8 and J usage is TRBJ1-1; 9 nucleotides match TRBD1. The CDR3 spans 16 residues. Germline CDR1 reads SGHTS; CDR2 reads YDEGEE. V dropped 3 bases and J dropped 7; count of bases not matched to a gene: 13. CDR3: CASSSQGQGLYGEAFF. CDR3 bases: TGTGCCAGCAGCTCCCAGGGACAGGGATTGTATGGTGAAGCTTTCTTT.

The CDR3 DNA sequence: TGTGCCAGCAGTCGGGACTGGAACACCGGGGAGCTGTTTTTT. The encoded protein is CASSRDWNTGELFF. This chain joins TRBV6-4 and TRBJ2-2, with D possibly TRBD2 on 6 matching bases. Trimming took off 5 bases at V and 1 base at J, with 8 bases between the two ends. Germline V gene lookup returns CDR1 MRHNA and CDR2 SNTAGT. CDR3 size: 14 residues.

This clone is a singleton in its sample. The same CDR3 also results from other DNA sequences found in this sample. The chain employs TRBV12-3 or TRBV12-4 and TRBJ1-1; D unclear. This CDR3 contains 11 residues. The ends were cut back, 6 bases at V and 6 bases at J, with 8 bases in the middle. The CDR3 DNA follows: TGTGCCAGCAGCCAGAATTCTGAAGCTTTCTTT. Protein: CASSQNSEAFF.

The chain has TRBV4-1 and TRBJ2-1; D unresolved. Between the trimmed V and J ends, which lost 2 bases and 8 bases, there was a span of 10 bases. CDR1 is MGHRA, CDR2 YSYEKL, per germline. CDR3 length equals 13 residues. The CDR3 coding sequence is TGCGCCAGCAGCCAACCCCGCACAGATGAGCAGTTCTTC. Translating it yields CASSQPRTDEQFF.

The chain has TRBV27 and TRBJ2-7; weak D call: TRBD1 (5 bases). Germline values: CDR1 MNHEY, CDR2 SMNVEV (reference sequence). Trimming cost V 5 bases and J 4 bases, with 12 bases left between them. The CDR3 is 13 residues long. CDR3: CASSTSGYYEQYF. The CDR3, as DNA: TGTGCCAGCAGTACTTCAGGGTATTACGAGCAGTACTTC.

Only one count was recorded for this clone. V gene TRBV18 combines with J gene TRBJ1-4; TRBD1 aligns across 9 bases. CDR1 KGHSH and CDR2 LQKENI come from the germline V gene. CDR3 length: 16 residues. V trimming: 6 bases; J trimming: 0 bases; junction bases outside the gene matches: 5. DNA of the CDR3: TGTGCCAGCTCGTCACGACAGGGGGCAACTAATGAAAAACTGTTTTTT. Its translation is CASSSRQGATNEKLFF. Together with reference TRBV18 and TRBJ1-4, the CDR3 gives the full variable domain: NAGVMQNPRHLVRRRGQEARLRCSPMKGHSHVYWYRQLPEEGLKFMVYLQKENIIDESGMPKERFSAEFPKEGPSILRIQQVVRGDSAAYFCASSSRQGATNEKLFFGSGTQLSVL.